The present T cell receptor (beta chain) was sequenced within a study of cytomegalovirus exposure and HLA in healthy donors. Study background: From HLA-typed donors, an early data release held around 85 million unique TCRs.

Points from the study as a whole: The classifier was said to identify cytomegalovirus status with high specificity and sensitivity.

The V segment lost 5 bases and the J segment 0 bases; nucleotides outside the gene matches: 7. This CDR3 is built from 16 residues. The germline CDR1 and CDR2 sequences are SGHVS and FQNEAQ. 13 Jbeta primers and 60 Vbeta primers were used for the PCR. This table comes from immunoSEQ multiplex PCR, and its TCRdb copy is limited to in-frame clones, with some not included. The sample spans about 88,000 clones; the ten largest clones claim just over 5.5%. In the case of this clone: Its target is not known.

The V gene is TRBV7-8, the J gene TRBJ2-1; the match to TRBD2 covers 7 bases. The specimen was PBMCs. The source of this sequence is a girl between 5 and 17 years old in good health and CMV-seropositive. CDR3 residues: CASSALAVDSYNEQFF. CDR3 in DNA: TGTGCCAGCAGCGCTCTAGCGGTTGACTCCTACAATGAGCAGTTCTTC. Full variable domain (outside the CDR3, taken from reference TRBV7-8 and TRBJ2-1): GAGVSQSPRYKVAKRGQDVALRCDPISGHVSLFWYQQALGQGPEFLTYFQNEAQLDKSGLPSDRFFAERPEGSVSTLKIQRTQQEDSAVYLCASSALAVDSYNEQFFGPGTRLTVL.